This entry concerns a single T cell receptor (beta chain). Its antigen has not been determined. No base-level quality is on record; no much larger clone is a single base apart. This sample is drawn from a study of cytomegalovirus exposure and HLA in healthy donors (dated by TCRdb to about 2017). With regard to the full study: An earlier analysis of approximately 600 of the donors reported about 290 Gb of sequence data and 100 million to 130 million unique TCR beta sequences from around 200 million T cells. An early release covering 500 to 750 HLA-typed donors comprised approximately 300 gigabases of sequencing data and 65 million to 100 million unique TCR sequences. The genetic ancestry cluster associated with self-reported Caucasian donors included 81% of the 398 genotyped donors. The study was designed to test whether signatures of past pathogen exposure could be identified by cataloging public T cell receptors. The T cell repertoires of several hundred subjects were profiled by immunosequencing and related to cytomegalovirus serostatus. Besides the first cohort of roughly 640 subjects, a separate validation cohort made up of around 120 different subjects was used. To predict cytomegalovirus infection status, the study brought together high-throughput TCR immunosequencing, statistical association of individual TCRs with disease status, and machine learning. A later analysis re-analyzed previously published TCR beta repertoires from about 730 donors and added high-resolution HLA genotyping to study TCR occurrence patterns. Rather than drawing on any new phenotypic data, the later analysis identified candidate immune exposures from TCR beta sequences and the way those sequences occurred across donors. To decide whether each TCR beta V gene segment behaved as functional or pseudogenic, an earlier analysis of over 500 of the donors relied on high-throughput TCR beta sequencing. Donor age, sex, ethnicity and CMV serostatus were collected together with the repertoire data. Genome-wide SNP genotypes for about 60% of the 666 donors were used in a later genetic analysis, which treated that subset as a discovery cohort. Every repertoire in the discovery cohort had been generated on one and the same sequencing platform. Both class I and class II loci were covered by HLA typing, at four-digit resolution. The number of typed donors differed by locus: about 620-640 for A, B, C, DRB1 and DQB1; roughly 510 for DQA1; fewer than 610 for DPA1; and roughly 470 for DPB1. Because of strong linkage in the cohort, roughly five DR-DQ haplotypes were treated as single units for association and clustering. Among almost 400 genotyped donors of the cohort, an average of approximately 240,000 unique TCR beta nucleotide sequences were sequenced per donor, roughly 20% of them non-productive.

The library was generated by the immunoSEQ multiplex PCR assay. A mixture of 60 forward primers for TCR Vbeta segments and 13 reverse primers for TCR Jbeta segments was used in the multiplex PCR. A multiplex PCR assay on genomic DNA amplified the CDR3 region of rearranged TCR beta genes. On the Illumina HiSeq System, the amplified TCR beta libraries were sequenced as 87-base-pair reads. In the source study's methods: In a later analysis, roughly 80 million unique TCR beta chains were counted across the approximately 640 repertoires, and around 11 million of these chains were shared by at least two donors. To remove PCR and sequencing errors, raw reads were error-corrected and collapsed into unique sequences using a nearest-neighbor algorithm that merged closely related sequences. Alignment of CDR3 sequences to IMGT reference sequences was used to assign V, D and J gene segments. For a sequence to be retained, a match of at least six nucleotides to both a V gene segment and a J gene segment was required. Rearrangements were called productive when the CDR3 lacked stop codons and stayed in frame with V and J; all others were non-productive. CDR3 was defined by IMGT convention, running from the second conserved V-encoded cysteine to the conserved J-encoded phenylalanine. The earlier analysis of about 590 of the donors excluded sequences that lacked an unambiguous match to a single V gene segment. In an earlier analysis of approximately 590 of the donors, a V segment was called functional when productive rearrangements were above 56.7%, and segregating when the standard deviation between donors exceeded 5%. A statistical classification framework was built to diagnose cytomegalovirus status from the catalog of TCR beta chain sequences. In a later analysis, TCR nucleotide sequences were compared against IMGT/GENE-DB human TR gene sequences so that V and J genes could be assigned. A later analysis assigned CDR3 sequences and most-parsimonious VDJ recombination scenarios with the TCRdist pipeline. In a later analysis, each TCR beta chain was defined by its CDR3 amino acid sequence together with its V-gene family, and reads lacking a unique V-gene family were excluded. A later analysis removed 592 highly shared, low-generation-probability nucleotide sequences to deal with suspected cross-contamination and a sequencing artifact. In a later analysis, a clonal expansion index for each public chain was calculated from normalized within-repertoire ranks of inferred template counts. In a later analysis, generation probabilities were computed with a VDJ recombination model fitted to out-of-frame rearrangements, and the resulting probabilities were checked against IGoR. A later analysis scored TCR-TCR, TCR-HLA and TCR-CMV co-occurrence with hypergeometric tests, applying a repertoire-size bias correction to TCR pairs. A later analysis estimated false discovery rates by permuting HLA or CMV assignments 20 times. In a later analysis, co-occurring TCRs were grouped using DBSCAN, with TCRdist sequence similarity added in when clustering inside HLA-allele-positive subsets. Repertoires with fewer than 30,000 or more than 120,000 public chains, plus five repertoires with anomalous nucleotide sharing, were excluded from co-occurrence clustering. As stored in TCRdb, this immuneACCESS dataset retains in-frame rearrangements with V and J assigned. A fraction of the clones does not appear; measured against another copy, unresolved V genes explain less than half of the discrepancy, and the remainder lacks a known reason. For V, J and clone size, that table is used; D and trimming come from the DNA. For this sample the table gives about 150,000 clones, of which over 65% were detected only once. The top ten clonotypes cover under 2.5% of the sample.

Broader findings and caveats from the paper: The only immune exposure information available for the cohort was CMV serostatus. In a later genetic analysis, fewer N-insertions in productive TCRs were reported among donors in an Asian-associated ancestry cluster than the roughly 700-donor mean. A group of highly shared sequence variants was considered likely to be a technical artifact of the sequencing pipeline. An association between a missense DCLRE1C variant and V-gene and J-gene trimming of TCR beta chains was found in a later genetic analysis and replicated in an independent cohort. Compared with equally common non-associated chains, HLA-associated TCR beta chains in a later analysis were more clonally expanded and had lower generation probabilities. Most TCR sequences were observed very rarely across donors, whereas some public TCRs were present in many individuals. Specific HLA alleles were associated with roughly 17,000 TCR beta sequences at a false discovery rate of 0.05 in a later analysis. The earlier analysis of 587 of the donors excluded 15 to 20 rarely observed V segments, including chromosome 9 orphons, because counts were too low. Because the 87-base-pair reads could not distinguish some IMGT-functional V segments, including TRBV6-2 and TRBV6-3, those segments were excluded. Correlated functional status among segregating V segments might reflect linkage disequilibrium, but an unknown experimental factor could not be ruled out. Assigning TCR associations to individual alleles was difficult when HLA alleles, especially DR and DQ, strongly co-occurred. Cytomegalovirus status was reported to be diagnosed by the classifier with high specificity and sensitivity in both the original and validation cohorts. Presence/absence analyses assumed roughly uniform sequencing depth across donors, an assumption that may not hold. The authors suggested that the approach could potentially be extended to other disease states and immunological phenotypes. According to a later analysis, most CMV-associated TCR beta chains appeared to be HLA-restricted, and the HLA associations seemed to be driven largely by CMV exposure. In an earlier analysis of 587 of the donors, most TCR beta V segments appeared in productive rearrangements about 90% or about 30% of the time, broadly matching IMGT annotations. This cohort had only TCR beta chains sequenced, and the lack of alpha or paired-chain data limited which features could be detected. The study listed 164 TCR beta chains as associated with cytomegalovirus. A further reported finding was that TCR beta sequences accurately predicted the HLA-A and HLA-B alleles for most subjects in the first cohort. A later analysis reported that several top co-occurrence clusters appeared linked to parvovirus B19, influenza, CMV and Epstein-Barr virus. In a later analysis, the rate of TCR association differed among HLA loci, with DRB1 alleles having the most associated TCRs and HLA-C alleles having the fewest. In vitro tests confirmed that a few of the cytomegalovirus-associated TCR beta chains recognize cytomegalovirus antigens. Because some donors lacked HLA typing at each locus, the association tests relied only on the typed subset.

The CDR3 measures 15 amino acids from cysteine to phenylalanine. Of the read, only the CDR3 DNA is kept; its 45 bases are in frame from base 1. CDR1 and CDR2 are read off the germline V gene as SGHTA and FQGTGA. Trimming takes 4 bases off V and 7 bases off J; junction bases not matched to a gene: 7. In total, just over 650 healthy bone marrow donors made up the cohort. Cohort members were all nominally healthy when sampled, although unrecorded immune exposures were likely present. The donor was CMV seronegative and belonged to the group of 320 or so seronegative cohort members. A peripheral blood sample was collected from each donor, and TCR beta sequencing was performed on peripheral blood mononuclear cells. The Qiagen DNeasy Blood Extraction Kit was used to extract genomic DNA from the blood cell samples.

The sequence came from a man aged 25 to 40 in good health and CMV-seronegative. Source material: PBMCs. The chain employs TRBV7-3 and TRBJ2-2; a stretch of 9 junction bases matches TRBD1. In nucleotides, the sequence is TGTGCCAGCAGCTCCGGGACAGGGTTGGACGGGGAGCTGTTTTTT. Its protein reads: CASSSGTGLDGELFF.